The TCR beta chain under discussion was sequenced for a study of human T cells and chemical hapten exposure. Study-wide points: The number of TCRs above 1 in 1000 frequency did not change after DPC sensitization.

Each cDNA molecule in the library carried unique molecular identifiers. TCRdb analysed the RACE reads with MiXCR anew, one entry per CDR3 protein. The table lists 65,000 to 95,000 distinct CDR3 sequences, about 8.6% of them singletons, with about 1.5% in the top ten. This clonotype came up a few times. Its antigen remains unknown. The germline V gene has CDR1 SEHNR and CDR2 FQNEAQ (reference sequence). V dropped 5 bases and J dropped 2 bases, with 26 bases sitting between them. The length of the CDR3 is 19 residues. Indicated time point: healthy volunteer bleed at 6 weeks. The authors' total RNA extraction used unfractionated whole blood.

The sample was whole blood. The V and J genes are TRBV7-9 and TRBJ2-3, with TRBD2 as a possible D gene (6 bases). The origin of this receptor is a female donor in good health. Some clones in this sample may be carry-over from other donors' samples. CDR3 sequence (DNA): TGTGCCAGCAGCCCCCCCCGAATAGGTGGCGGGACCTCCACAGATACGCAGTATTTT. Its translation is CASSPPRIGGGTSTDTQYF. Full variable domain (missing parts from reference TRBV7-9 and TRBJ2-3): DTGVSQNPRHKITKRGQNVTFRCDPISEHNRLYWYRQTLGQGPEFLTYFQNEAQLEKSRLLSDRFSAERPKGSFSTLEIQRTEQGDSAMYLCASSPPRIGGGTSTDTQYFGPGTRLTVL.